This is a list of T cell receptor beta chains from one sample in a study of regulatory T cells in long-lasting Graves disease. One entry per CDR3 protein results from TCRdb running MiXCR on the multiplex PCR reads. Here the sample spans 350,000 to 500,000 distinct CDR3 sequences, 12% to 15% being singletons. This same sample was also taken into another study, of T cells in Graves' hyperthyroidism and ophthalmopathy.

The sequenced sample was peripheral blood mononuclear cells (PBMCs), obtained at new diagnosis, from a patient treated with antithyroid drugs. The receptor set was obtained from a woman between 50 and 59 years old with Graves disease. The CDR3 runs from the conserved cysteine through the conserved F or W. D genes are given only for firm matches. Clone size is shown for a subset of rows, as once, few, many or a class of expanded clone.

CDR3 protein: CASSQADRASGGYTF
CDR3 DNA: TGTGCCAGCAGCCAAGCGGACAGGGCATCGGGCGGCTACACCTTC
D gene: TRBD1
V gene: TRBV7-2
clone size: NA
J gene: TRBJ1-2

CDR3 protein: CASSTGVGGRLNQPQHF
CDR3 DNA: TGTGCCAGCAGTACAGGGGTGGGGGGTCGGCTAAATCAGCCCCAGCATTTT
D gene: TRBD1
V gene: TRBV6-1
clone size: NA
J gene: TRBJ1-5

CDR3 protein: CASAINSGSETQYF
CDR3 DNA: TGTGCCAGCGCCATAAACAGTGGCTCAGAGACCCAGTACTTC
D gene: NA
V gene: TRBV7-9
clone size: few
J gene: TRBJ2-5

CDR3 protein: CSASLPRNYGYTF
CDR3 DNA: TGCAGTGCTAGTTTGCCACGGAACTATGGCTACACCTTC
D gene: NA
V gene: TRBV20-1
clone size: few
J gene: TRBJ1-2

CDR3 protein: CASSAPLSADTQYF
CDR3 DNA: TGTGCCAGCAGTGCCCCCCTCTCAGCGGATACGCAGTATTTT
D gene: NA
V gene: TRBV25-1
clone size: many
J gene: TRBJ2-3

CDR3 protein: CASTIGAHEKLFF
CDR3 DNA: TGTGCCAGCACGATCGGGGCGCACGAAAAACTGTTTTTT
D gene: NA
V gene: TRBV2
clone size: many
J gene: TRBJ1-4

CDR3 protein: CSAPKLAGGGNEQFF
CDR3 DNA: TGCAGTGCACCGAAACTAGCGGGAGGCGGGAATGAGCAGTTCTTC
D gene: TRBD2
V gene: TRBV20-1
clone size: many
J gene: TRBJ2-1

CDR3 protein: CASSLAGLATEDEQFF
CDR3 DNA: TGTGCCAGCAGCTTAGCGGGACTAGCGACGGAGGATGAGCAGTTCTTC
D gene: TRBD2
V gene: TRBV7-9
clone size: few
J gene: TRBJ2-1

CDR3 protein: CASSLRSGYNEQFF
CDR3 DNA: TGTGCCAGCAGTTTACGTAGCGGCTACAATGAGCAGTTCTTC
D gene: NA
V gene: TRBV28
clone size: NA
J gene: TRBJ2-1

CDR3 protein: CASSLWQGIGDTQYF
CDR3 DNA: TGTGCCAGCAGTTTATGGCAGGGGATTGGAGATACGCAGTATTTT
D gene: NA
V gene: TRBV12-3/TRBV12-4
clone size: many
J gene: TRBJ2-3

CDR3 protein: CASSIETGLNEKLFF
CDR3 DNA: TGTGCCAGTAGCATCGAGACAGGGTTGAATGAAAAACTGTTTTTT
D gene: TRBD1
V gene: TRBV19
clone size: few
J gene: TRBJ1-4

CDR3 protein: CASSPDQGGIETQYF
CDR3 DNA: TGTGCCAGCTCACCAGATCAAGGGGGGATAGAGACCCAGTACTTC
D gene: NA
V gene: TRBV18
clone size: NA
J gene: TRBJ2-5

CDR3 protein: CAISVGSDGQETQYF
CDR3 DNA: TGTGCCATCAGTGTCGGTTCGGACGGCCAAGAGACCCAGTACTTC
D gene: NA
V gene: TRBV10-3
clone size: many
J gene: TRBJ2-5

CDR3 protein: CSAVGGEDSYEQYF
CDR3 DNA: TGCAGTGCCGTCGGGGGAGAAGATTCCTACGAGCAGTACTTC
D gene: NA
V gene: TRBV20-1
clone size: few
J gene: TRBJ2-7

CDR3 protein: CASMAGSYNEQFF
CDR3 DNA: TGTGCCAGCATGGCAGGATCCTACAATGAGCAGTTCTTC
D gene: NA
V gene: TRBV28
clone size: many
J gene: TRBJ2-1

CDR3 protein: CASSSQGGAYNSPLHF
CDR3 DNA: TGCGCCAGCAGCTCCCAAGGGGGCGCCTATAATTCACCCCTCCACTTT
D gene: TRBD1
V gene: TRBV5-1
clone size: NA
J gene: TRBJ1-6

CDR3 protein: CASSWTGQLGNEQFF
CDR3 DNA: TGTGCCAGCAGCTGGACAGGTCAATTAGGAAATGAGCAGTTCTTC
D gene: TRBD1
V gene: TRBV11-2
clone size: many
J gene: TRBJ2-1

CDR3 protein: CAWSKVADDTDTQYF
CDR3 DNA: TGTGCCTGGAGTAAAGTCGCAGATGACACAGATACGCAGTATTTT
D gene: NA
V gene: TRBV30
clone size: many
J gene: TRBJ2-3

CDR3 protein: CSARVAASVEDTQYF
CDR3 DNA: TGCAGTGCTAGAGTAGCCGCCTCGGTAGAAGATACGCAGTATTTT
D gene: NA
V gene: TRBV20-1
clone size: many
J gene: TRBJ2-3

CDR3 protein: CASSNPGRGADEQYF
CDR3 DNA: TGTGCCAGCAGTAACCCGGGGAGGGGCGCAGACGAGCAGTACTTC
D gene: TRBD2
V gene: TRBV7-9
clone size: many
J gene: TRBJ2-7

CDR3 protein: CASSLRQDLAKNIQYF
CDR3 DNA: TGTGCCAGCAGTTTAAGACAGGATTTAGCCAAAAACATTCAGTACTTC
D gene: NA
V gene: TRBV28
clone size: few
J gene: TRBJ2-4

CDR3 protein: CASSQDWDAGLTYNEQFF
CDR3 DNA: TGTGCCAGCAGCCAAGATTGGGATGCAGGGTTGACCTACAATGAGCAGTTCTTC
D gene: NA
V gene: TRBV4-2
clone size: many
J gene: TRBJ2-1

CDR3 protein: CASSHLKGQGEREQYF
CDR3 DNA: TGCGCCAGCAGCCATCTCAAGGGACAGGGGGAGAGAGAGCAGTACTTC
D gene: TRBD1
V gene: TRBV4-1
clone size: NA
J gene: TRBJ2-7

CDR3 protein: CASIPGTATNEKLFF
CDR3 DNA: TGTGCCAGCATACCCGGGACAGCAACTAATGAAAAACTGTTTTTT
D gene: TRBD1
V gene: TRBV2
clone size: many
J gene: TRBJ1-4

CDR3 protein: CSVEHRGEGNEQFF
CDR3 DNA: TGCAGCGTTGAACACAGGGGAGAAGGCAATGAGCAGTTCTTC
D gene: TRBD1
V gene: TRBV29-1
clone size: NA
J gene: TRBJ2-1

CDR3 protein: CSARLAGRLNEQFF
CDR3 DNA: TGCAGTGCTAGACTAGCGGGAAGGCTCAATGAGCAGTTCTTC
D gene: TRBD2
V gene: TRBV20-1
clone size: few
J gene: TRBJ2-1

CDR3 protein: CASSVVADNNEQFF
CDR3 DNA: TGTGCCAGCAGCGTTGTAGCGGACAACAATGAGCAGTTCTTC
D gene: NA
V gene: TRBV9
clone size: NA
J gene: TRBJ2-1

CDR3 protein: CASSPWTSATNTGELFF
CDR3 DNA: TGTGCCAGCAGCCCTTGGACTAGCGCAACCAACACCGGGGAGCTGTTTTTT
D gene: TRBD2
V gene: TRBV7-2
clone size: few
J gene: TRBJ2-2

CDR3 protein: CASSLGAAREAFF
CDR3 DNA: TGTGCCAGCAGTTTAGGGGCGGCCCGGGAAGCTTTCTTT
D gene: NA
V gene: TRBV28
clone size: NA
J gene: TRBJ1-1

CDR3 protein: CASSSWGSPLHF
CDR3 DNA: TGTGCCAGCAGCTCCTGGGGGTCACCCCTCCACTTT
D gene: NA
V gene: TRBV11-2
clone size: NA
J gene: TRBJ1-6

CDR3 protein: CASSLYRGYTAYNEQFF
CDR3 DNA: TGTGCCAGCAGTTTATACAGGGGGTATACCGCCTACAATGAGCAGTTCTTC
D gene: TRBD1
V gene: TRBV27
clone size: many
J gene: TRBJ2-1

CDR3 protein: CASSPSGLPRLGLYF
CDR3 DNA: TGTGCCAGCAGCCCCTCTGGCCTCCCCCGACTCGGCTTGTACTTC
D gene: NA
V gene: TRBV13
clone size: many
J gene: TRBJ2-7

CDR3 protein: CASSTPAGIDGDTQYF
CDR3 DNA: TGCGCCAGCAGCACCCCCGCCGGGATTGACGGAGATACGCAGTATTTT
D gene: NA
V gene: TRBV5-1
clone size: many
J gene: TRBJ2-3

CDR3 protein: CASSQVWRGKDVQYF
CDR3 DNA: TGTGCCAGCAGCCAAGTGTGGCGCGGAAAGGACGTGCAGTACTTC
D gene: NA
V gene: TRBV14
clone size: NA
J gene: TRBJ2-7

CDR3 protein: CASSQFGDLYNEQFF
CDR3 DNA: TGTGCCAGCAGCCAATTCGGAGACCTCTACAATGAGCAGTTCTTC
D gene: NA
V gene: TRBV6-1
clone size: many
J gene: TRBJ2-1

CDR3 protein: CASSPPRAGTTTDTQYF
CDR3 DNA: TGTGCCAGCAGCCCACCCCGCGCGGGGACTACCACAGATACGCAGTATTTT
D gene: TRBD2
V gene: TRBV9
clone size: NA
J gene: TRBJ2-3

CDR3 protein: CASSPTLEGSGSTEAFF
CDR3 DNA: TGTGCCAGCAGCCCCACCCTAGAGGGCTCGGGGAGCACTGAAGCTTTCTTT
D gene: NA
V gene: TRBV5-6
clone size: many
J gene: TRBJ1-1

CDR3 protein: CASGQGAQGYTF
CDR3 DNA: TGTGCCAGCGGACAGGGGGCTCAGGGCTACACCTTC
D gene: TRBD1
V gene: TRBV6-4
clone size: few
J gene: TRBJ1-2

CDR3 protein: CASSSWTSGSLTDTQYF
CDR3 DNA: TGTGCCAGCAGCTCCTGGACTAGCGGGAGCCTCACAGATACGCAGTATTTT
D gene: TRBD2
V gene: TRBV3-1
clone size: NA
J gene: TRBJ2-3

CDR3 protein: CASLAGEETQYF
CDR3 DNA: TGTGCCTCCCTAGCGGGAGAAGAGACCCAGTACTTC
D gene: TRBD2
V gene: TRBV30
clone size: few
J gene: TRBJ2-5

CDR3 protein: CASSWDRAAGYTF
CDR3 DNA: TGCGCCAGCAGCTGGGACAGGGCGGCTGGCTACACCTTC
D gene: TRBD1
V gene: TRBV5-1
clone size: many
J gene: TRBJ1-2

CDR3 protein: CSAPLTTGGNYGYTF
CDR3 DNA: TGCAGTGCTCCTCTTACTACAGGAGGTAACTATGGCTACACCTTC
D gene: NA
V gene: TRBV20-1
clone size: many
J gene: TRBJ1-2

CDR3 protein: CSARPTDQPQHF
CDR3 DNA: TGCAGTGCTCGGCCAACGGATCAGCCCCAGCATTTT
D gene: NA
V gene: TRBV20-1
clone size: many
J gene: TRBJ1-5

CDR3 protein: CASSTRQVPNTGELFF
CDR3 DNA: TGTGCCAGTAGTACTCGACAGGTACCGAACACCGGGGAGCTGTTTTTT
D gene: NA
V gene: TRBV19
clone size: few
J gene: TRBJ2-2